This TCR beta chain was found in a study of blood T cell repertoires in COVID-19 (dated by TCRdb to the early 2020s). Concerning the study at large: Samples from collaborators originated in the United States, Italy and Spain and spanned both the acute and convalescent phases of COVID-19. The material from the prospective study consisted of cDNA or gDNA derived from T cells, B-cell-depleted T cells, or PBMCs. Subjects who had been exposed to COVID-19, were actively infected with it, or had recovered from it provided the deeply sampled blood TCRbeta repertoires that made up the dataset. The repertoires were made available in a free public database intended to serve as a resource for research on the immune response to SARS-CoV-2. The samples were drawn from the first 160 participants of the ongoing ImmuneRACE study and from about 1,200 subjects provided by 6 global collaborators. Nearly every sample came with metadata listing a de-identified subject ID, COVID-19 status, age in years and sex. Where HLA class I and class II types were available, the types were taken from metadata supplied by the sample provider, not from assay-based typing. The research as a whole found: How much clinical and demographic metadata was included differed by source and by participant, and the metadata was provided uncurated.

Including the terminal cysteine and phenylalanine, the CDR3 comprises 17 residues. Only the CDR3 DNA stays, 51 bases, in frame from base 1. CDR1 and CDR2, looked up from the germline V gene, are SGHTS and YDEGEE. V was cut back by 0 bases and J by 2 bases, leaving a gap of 17 bases between them. TCRbeta CDR3 regions were amplified from genomic DNA by means of the immunoSEQ Assay, a bias-controlled multiplex PCR. The study's own analysis went as follows. Nucleated cell counts per sample were estimated from amplification of reference gene primers within the assay. To quantify the absolute abundance of each unique TCRbeta CDR3 rearrangement, sequence reads were collapsed and filtered. For each sample, productive Simpson clonality was calculated as the square root of Simpson's diversity index across productive rearrangements. Imported from immuneACCESS, the table was reduced by TCRdb to in-frame sequences with V and J called. These copies leave out some clones; in studies compared against another copy, an unresolved V gene accounts for under half, and the cause of the remainder is not known. V, J and clone size were drawn from that table, and D and trimming were deduced from the DNA. The sample contains 130,000 to 150,000 clones, approximately 87% of them found a single time. The ten largest clones represent about 10% of the sample.

A word on this clone: There is no known antigen for this receptor. No much larger clone exists at a distance of one base, and base qualities are not known.

Enrolling through a virtual design, the prospective study's participants ranged in age from about 18 to 89 years and lived across more than 20 United States geographic areas. In the prospective study, cohorts were assigned on the basis of participant-reported clinical history obtained from a screening survey and a study questionnaire. Recovered participants in ImmuneRACE Cohort 3 were defined as having two consecutive negative NP/OP PCR tests, clearance from a healthcare professional, or resolution of symptoms. Each participant in the prospective study had whole blood, serum and a nasopharyngeal or oropharyngeal swab collected by mobile phlebotomists. Over an approximately 2-month period, participants in the prospective study had the option of providing additional blood draws and questionnaires. Before DNA extraction, blood samples from the prospective study were shipped at room temperature or frozen.

This clonotype was sampled from a man in his sixties who had recovered from COVID-19. Material: PBMCs or T cells enriched from blood (not recorded which). The sequence joins TRBV5-8 to TRBJ1-1, with a tentative D gene TRBD1 over 5 matching bases. The CDR3 protein sequence reads: CASSLGQRARLNTEAFF. The nucleotide sequence reads as follows: TGTGCCAGCAGCTTGGGACAGCGCGCTCGCTTAAACACTGAAGCTTTCTTT.